This TCR beta chain was identified during a study of monozygotic twins with inflammatory bowel disease. Findings and caveats of the study: The co-twins with IBD showed lower TCRbeta diversity (inverse Simpson) than their healthy siblings.

Template switching was used to attach UMIs, which incorporated a 6-nucleotide sample barcode. TCRdb re-called the 5' RACE reads and shows each CDR3 protein once, DNA omitted. This sample's table has 150,000 to 200,000 distinct CDR3 sequences. CDR1 and CDR2 (germline): MDHEN, SYDVKM. The CDR3 is made up of 16 amino acids. With respect to this clonotype: The antigen is not known.

J is TRBJ2-3 and V is TRBV28; as DNA is missing, the TRBD1 call by TCRdb cannot be tested. What was sequenced was blood. The clonotype originates from a human donor with ulcerative colitis or Crohn's disease, or a healthy co-twin of an affected twin (not recorded which). CDR3 sequence: CASSKQQGALADTQYF.